Listed here are 28 T cell receptor beta chains from one sample, sequenced in a study of blood T cell repertoires in COVID-19. Using immunoSEQ multiplex PCR, the repertoire was profiled, and TCRdb retains in-frame clones only, with some absent. Of around 65,000 clones listed, roughly 84% are singletons. The sample was peripheral blood. Receptors were obtained from a woman at least 80 years old with active or convalescent COVID-19.

This chain connects TRBV11-2 to TRBJ2-1; TRBD1 matches 8 bases. Trimming removed 0 bases from V and 6 bases from J; junction bases left unmatched: 10. The CDR3 covers 17 residues. Per germline, CDR1 SGHAT and CDR2 FQNNGV. CDR3 in DNA: TGTGCCAGCAGCTTAGATGATGGGACAGGCACTCGCAATGAGCAGTTCTTC. Its translation: CASSLDDGTGTRNEQFF. Full variable domain (remainder filled in from reference TRBV11-2 and TRBJ2-1): EAGVAQSPRYKIIEKRQSVAFWCNPISGHATLYWYQQILGQGPKLLIQFQNNGVVDDSQLPKDRFSAERLKGVDSTLKIQPAKLEDSAVYLCASSLDDGTGTRNEQFFGPGTRLTVL.

The chain employs TRBV15 and TRBJ2-3; a possible D gene is TRBD2 (5 bases). This CDR3 is 18 amino acids long. Germline V gene lookup returns CDR1 LNHNV and CDR2 YYDKDF (reference sequence). The ends were cut back, 1 base at V and 4 bases at J, with 21 bases in the middle. CDR3 nucleotides: TGTGCCACCAGCAGAGGCTCGGGTGGAGGCGAGAGGGCAGATACGCAGTATTTT. It is translated as CATSRGSGGGERADTQYF.

This clone was counted between two and nine times. V and J are TRBV2 and TRBJ1-5; TRBD1 is a possible D gene (6 bases). The germline V gene encodes CDR1 SNHLY and CDR2 FYNNEI. The CDR3 is made up of 15 amino acids. The V and J ends lost 3 bases and 4 bases respectively, with 13 bases between them. This CDR3 is CASSDGTGINQPQHF. As DNA, the CDR3 is TGTGCCAGCAGTGATGGCACAGGGATAAATCAGCCCCAGCATTTT.

This chain uses TRBV5-1 with TRBJ1-3; 8 nucleotides match TRBD1. The germline V gene encodes CDR1 SGHRS and CDR2 YFSETQ. This CDR3 is 16 amino acids long. The J segment lost 2 bases and the V segment lost 0 bases, leaving 4 bases of the junction unmatched. CDR3 DNA: TGCGCCAGCAGCTTGGGGACAGGGTCGGCTGGAAACACCATATATTTT. Its translation: CASSLGTGSAGNTIYF.

The gene calls are TRBV9 and TRBJ2-5; D uncertain. This CDR3 has 16 amino acids. V gave up 0 bases and J gave up 0 bases, with 12 bases separating them. The germline V gene encodes CDR1 SGDLS and CDR2 YYNGEE. This CDR3 is CASSVEGGDYQETQYF. CDR3 nucleotide sequence: TGTGCCAGCAGCGTAGAAGGCGGTGATTACCAAGAGACCCAGTACTTC.

The chain recombines TRBV10-3 with TRBJ2-3; D might be TRBD1 (5 bases). Trimming pared 4 bases from V and 0 bases from J, leaving 11 bases between. The CDR3 is 15 residues long. CDR1 is ENHRY and CDR2 is SYGVKD in the germline V gene. The CDR3 nucleotides are TGTGCCATCAGTGCGCAGGGCTGGAGCACAGATACGCAGTATTTT. Translation gives CAISAQGWSTDTQYF.

The rearrangement uses TRBV29-1 and TRBJ1-1, with D uncertain. The germline gives CDR1 SQVTM, CDR2 ANQGSEA. This CDR3 contains 13 residues. With 1 base removed from V and 5 bases from J, the gap between germline ends came to 11 bases. The CDR3 region is CSVEGGVGTEAFF. The CDR3 region has the DNA TGCAGCGTTGAAGGCGGGGTCGGGACTGAAGCTTTCTTT.

The CDR3 coding sequence is TGTGCCAGCAGCCCTCGTGGGACAGGGGCCTCCTACGAGCAGTACTTC. Translation: CASSPRGTGASYEQYF. The rearrangement uses TRBV3-1 (or the pseudogene TRBV3-2) and TRBJ2-7; TRBD1 agrees at 10 bases. This CDR3 has 16 residues. V shed 4 bases and J 0 bases; nucleotides not matched to a gene: 6. Germline loops: CDR1 LGHDT, CDR2 YNNKEL (reference sequence).

The V and J genes are TRBV4-2 and TRBJ1-4; D ambiguous. Trimming took 4 bases from V and 2 from J, leaving 20 bases between them. Germline V CDR1 and CDR2: LGHNA, YNFKEQ. The CDR3 covers 18 residues. CDR3 DNA: TGTGCCAGCAGCCGACGAACGCCAGATCGGGAGACTAATGAAAAACTGTTTTTT. It encodes CASSRRTPDRETNEKLFF.

The chain links TRBV4-1 to TRBJ1-2; D may be TRBD1 (6 bases). There are 15 residues in the CDR3. Germline V gene data show CDR1 as MGHRA and CDR2 as YSYEKL. The V end lost 1 base, the J end lost 2 bases, and 11 bases lay between the germline ends. The CDR3 nucleotides are TGCGCCAGCAGCCAAGTTGGCGGACAGAACTATGGCTACACCTTC. This codes for CASSQVGGQNYGYTF.

The J gene is TRBJ1-2, the V gene TRBV19; D gene unclear. The CDR3 runs 12 residues. Looked up from germline, CDR1 is LNHDA and CDR2 is SQIVND (reference sequence). V lost 4 bases, J lost 6 bases, and 9 bases lay in between. The CDR3 protein is CASSNRGDGYTF. The CDR3 DNA sequence: TGTGCCAGTAGTAACCGGGGAGATGGCTACACCTTC.

The chain is built from TRBV5-1 and TRBJ1-5; tentatively, D is TRBD1 (5 bases). From germline, CDR1 is SGHRS and CDR2 YFSETQ. This CDR3 region has 15 residues. Deletions cut 3 bases from V and 1 base from J, with 11 bases between. The CDR3, as DNA: TGCGCCAGCAGCTCCAGGCCAGGGAGCAATCAGCCCCAGCATTTT. It specifies CASSSRPGSNQPQHF.

This clone appeared once. The chain links TRBV6-5 to TRBJ2-6; no definite D call. Germline-derived CDR1 and CDR2 are MNHEY and SVGAGI. V was pared by 10 bases and J by 0 bases, with 13 bases between. The CDR3 sequence is 15 residues long. Written as DNA, the CDR3 is TGTGCCACCTCTTTACTGTCCTCTGGGGCCAACGTCCTGACTTTC. Translation: CATSLLSSGANVLTF.

The rearrangement uses TRBV7-9 and TRBJ1-1; 7 bases match TRBD1. The CDR3 is 17 amino acids. The V gene's germline CDR1 is SEHNR and CDR2 FQNEAQ (reference sequence). The V and J ends lost 2 bases and 3 bases, in that order; junction bases with no gene match: 12. As DNA, the CDR3 is TGTGCCAGCAGCTTAACCGCCATCCAGGGGGAGGACACTGAAGCTTTCTTT. It encodes CASSLTAIQGEDTEAFF. Full variable domain (missing parts from reference TRBV7-9 and TRBJ1-1): DTGVSQNPRHKITKRGQNVTFRCDPISEHNRLYWYRQTLGQGPEFLTYFQNEAQLEKSRLLSDRFSAERPKGSFSTLEIQRTEQGDSAMYLCASSLTAIQGEDTEAFFGQGTRLTVV.

There are a few counts of this clone. The chain joins TRBV7-3 to TRBJ2-3; D is possibly TRBD1 (6 bases). Germline V gene sequence: CDR1 SGHTA, CDR2 FQGTGA. With 2 bases removed from V and 2 bases from J, the gap between germline ends came to 11 bases. The CDR3 spans 15 residues. The CDR3 spells CASSLEGVTTDTQYF. CDR3 bases: TGTGCCAGCAGCTTAGAGGGGGTGACCACAGATACGCAGTATTTT. Together with reference TRBV7-3 and TRBJ2-3, the CDR3 gives the full variable domain: GAGVSQTPSNKVTEKGKYVELRCDPISGHTALYWYRQSLGQGPEFLIYFQGTGAADDSGLPNDRFFAVRPEGSVSTLKIQRTERGDSAVYLCASSLEGVTTDTQYFGPGTRLTVL.

V gene TRBV2 combines with J gene TRBJ2-3, with 9 bases fitting TRBD2. Per germline, CDR1 SNHLY and CDR2 FYNNEI. This CDR3 is 16 amino acids long. V shed 4 bases, J shed 2 bases, and the junction held 7 bases outside the gene matches. CDR3: CASSAIAGDFTDTQYF. In nucleotides, the CDR3 is TGTGCCAGCAGTGCTATAGCGGGGGACTTCACAGATACGCAGTATTTT.

This rearrangement joins TRBV19 to TRBJ1-3; 8 positions match TRBD1. CDR3 length: 16 residues. Germline V lookup: CDR1 LNHDA, CDR2 SQIVND (reference sequence). Losses at the gene ends were 10 bases for V and 1 base for J; bases not matched to a gene: 12. Here the CDR3 DNA reads TGTGCCACCCCGAATTCAGGGGGCTATTCTGGAAACACCATATATTTT. Its translation is CATPNSGGYSGNTIYF.

The CDR3 DNA sequence: TGTGCCAGCAGCTCCCGGGTAGATTTTGGCGAGCAGTACTTC. As protein: CASSSRVDFGEQYF. The chain recombines TRBV13 with TRBJ2-7, with D uncertain. This CDR3 has 14 residues. Germline CDR1 reads PRHDT; CDR2 reads FYEKMQ (reference sequence). Deletions cut 4 bases from V and 6 bases from J, with 16 bases between.

This chain links TRBV29-1 with TRBJ1-2; TRBD1 is a possible D gene (5 bases). The CDR3 length is 11 residues. Deletions cut 3 bases from V and 7 bases from J, with 9 bases between. Germline values: CDR1 SQVTM, CDR2 ANQGSEA. CDR3 protein: CSVDPGGGYTF. The CDR3 DNA is TGCAGCGTTGACCCCGGGGGTGGCTACACCTTC.

This chain uses TRBV9 with TRBJ2-1, with a possible D match to TRBD1 (5 bases). V was shortened by 4 bases and J by 10 bases, with 12 bases between the two germline ends. Germline values: CDR1 SGDLS, CDR2 YYNGEE. The CDR3 contains 12 residues. The CDR3 sequence: CASSTQAPEQFF. Written as DNA, the CDR3 is TGTGCCAGCAGCACACAGGCGCCGGAGCAGTTCTTC.

CDR3 in amino acids: CASSARYRDRDLSSYGYTF. In DNA form, the CDR3 reads TGTGCCAGCAGCGCTCGTTACCGGGACAGGGACTTGAGTAGCTATGGCTACACCTTC. The rearrangement joins TRBV21-1 to TRBJ1-2; the table's D call TRBD1 went unverified against the DNA. TRBV21-1 is labeled a pseudogene. The CDR3 has 19 residues.

Only a few counts were recorded for this clone. The gene calls are TRBV9 and TRBJ2-3, with 7 bases aligning to TRBD2. In germline, CDR1 is SGDLS, CDR2 YYNGEE. CDR3 length equals 15 residues. V was clipped by 3 bases and J by 1 base; unmatched bases: 5. CDR3 region: CASSGSGERTDTQYF. CDR3 coding DNA: TGTGCCAGCAGCGGAAGCGGGGAACGCACAGATACGCAGTATTTT.

The chain is built from TRBV9 and TRBJ2-3; 8 nucleotides align to TRBD2. The CDR3 covers 15 residues. V lost 0 bases and J lost 4; bases outside the gene matches: 4. CDR1 SGDLS and CDR2 YYNGEE come from the germline V gene. For the CDR3, the DNA is TGTGCCAGCAGCGTAGCTACCGGGGGGGCAGATACGCAGTATTTT. Translation: CASSVATGGADTQYF. Full variable domain (remainder filled in from reference TRBV9 and TRBJ2-3): DSGVTQTPKHLITATGQRVTLRCSPRSGDLSVYWYQQSLDQGLQFLIQYYNGEERAKGNILERFSAQQFPDLHSELNLSSLELGDSALYFCASSVATGGADTQYFGPGTRLTVL.

V usage is TRBV5-1 and J usage is TRBJ2-3; possibly TRBD2 for D (5 bases). From germline, CDR1 is SGHRS and CDR2 YFSETQ. Trimming left V 4 bases short and J 1 base short, with 10 bases between. The CDR3 spans 14 residues. CDR3 region: CASSQSRGTDTQYF. CDR3 in DNA: TGCGCCAGCAGCCAATCGCGGGGCACAGATACGCAGTATTTT.

The chain links TRBV3-1 (or the pseudogene TRBV3-2) to TRBJ1-1; TRBD1 agrees at 9 bases. With V trimmed by 6 bases and J by 12 bases, 11 bases remained unmatched. The CDR3 has 13 residues. Germline V gives CDR1 LGHDT, CDR2 YNNKEL (reference sequence). As DNA, the CDR3 is TGTGCCAGCAGTCTCACCACAGGGGGCGGCACTTTCTTT. As protein: CASSLTTGGGTFF.

The V and J genes are TRBV9 and TRBJ2-5; possible D gene TRBD2, 6 bases. This CDR3 comprises 16 residues. The germline V gene encodes CDR1 SGDLS and CDR2 YYNGEE. The V gene lost 4 bases and the J gene lost 2 bases, with 18 bases spanning the gap. The CDR3 is CASSLNPAGAQETQYF. Written as DNA, the CDR3 is TGTGCCAGCAGCTTAAACCCAGCGGGTGCACAAGAGACCCAGTACTTC.

The J gene is TRBJ2-3, the V gene TRBV7-8, with TRBD2 matching over 13 bases. Looked up from germline, CDR1 is SGHVS and CDR2 is FQNEAQ. V shed 3 bases, J shed 0 bases, and the junction held 6 bases outside the gene matches. CDR3 length equals 18 residues. The CDR3 region has the DNA TGTGCCAGCAGCTTGAGGACTAGCGGGGGAACTAGCACAGATACGCAGTATTTT. Translated, it gives CASSLRTSGGTSTDTQYF. The entire variable domain, with the rest obtained from reference TRBV7-8 and TRBJ2-3, is as follows: GAGVSQSPRYKVAKRGQDVALRCDPISGHVSLFWYQQALGQGPEFLTYFQNEAQLDKSGLPSDRFFAERPEGSVSTLKIQRTQQEDSAVYLCASSLRTSGGTSTDTQYFGPGTRLTVL.

This chain joins TRBV27 and TRBJ2-1; D is unclear. The CDR3 loop spans 15 amino acids. Per the germline V gene, CDR1 is MNHEY and CDR2 is SMNVEV (reference sequence). Trimming took off 2 bases at V and 4 bases at J, with 12 bases between the two ends. The DNA for the CDR3 is TGTGCCAGCAGTTTAGAGGCACCACTGTACAATGAGCAGTTCTTC. Protein: CASSLEAPLYNEQFF.